This T cell receptor (beta chain) was observed in a study of T cells in Graves' hyperthyroidism and ophthalmopathy (dated by TCRdb to about 2019). About the study as a whole: Peripheral blood was collected at initial diagnosis, before any treatment. To identify distinguishing TCR V-J signatures, a discovery cohort of 95 to 100 patients was used, comprising fewer than 45 with Graves' ophthalmopathy and roughly 60 with stable Graves' hyperthyroidism. Prospective prediction of ophthalmopathy was tested in an independent validation cohort of fewer than 20 hyperthyroidism patients and 15 to 17 patients who later progressed to ophthalmopathy. For training and testing, the 100 or so patients in the discovery cohort were randomly divided in a 7:3 ratio. In more than 5 Graves' hyperthyroidism patients, the study also compared T-cell repertoires from thyroid tissue with T-cell repertoires from blood. Following sampling, methimazole starting at 30 mg daily was given to hyperthyroidism patients, and high-dose intravenous methylprednisolone was given to ophthalmopathy patients. According to the paper, TCR Vbeta CDR3 sequencing was carried out on about 140 peripheral blood samples, which came from more than 40 ophthalmopathy, roughly 75 hyperthyroidism and about 17 progressor patients.

Its CDR3 holds 11 amino acids, cysteine through phenylalanine. Only the CDR3 region is kept as DNA, spanning 33 bases read in frame from base 1. Relative to germline, V is 10 bases shorter and J is 3 bases shorter, with 9 bases between their ends. Hyperthyroidism patients were aged 18 to 65 years and newly diagnosed, with disease duration of less than 2 months. The study excluded patients with uncontrolled infections, other autoimmune diseases, pregnancy or lactation. Clinical symptoms, serum thyroxine and TRAb, thyroid ultrasound, and orbital computed tomography formed the basis for the diagnoses. Blood from progressor patients was collected at the time of first diagnosis with hyperthyroidism, before any ophthalmopathy symptoms had appeared. Ficoll-Paque density gradient centrifugation was used to isolate PBMCs from 8 to 10 ml of fresh peripheral blood. Patients classed as progressors first received a Graves' hyperthyroidism diagnosis and then went on to develop ophthalmopathy during follow-up. Total RNA was extracted with Trizol reagent, and quality was checked on an Agilent 2100 Bioanalyzer.

The TCR beta CDR3 regions were amplified from the RNA transcripts. The TCR CDR3 was subjected to a first round of RT-PCR using the HTBI primer set and the Qiagen OneStep RT-PCR kit. Libraries were constructed in a second round of multiplex PCR, after which size selection and purification were performed. Libraries were sequenced paired-end with 100 bp reads on an Illumina HiSeq2000. The authors' pipeline ran thus. SOAPnuke was used to process the raw data, removing reads that contained adapters or uncalled bases, had a mean Phred below 15, or lacked an exact match to the constant primer or identifier. COPE v1.2.5 was used to merge high-quality paired reads, and clonotypes were defined as unique nucleotide sequences. Clonotypes were aligned to IMGT TRBV, TRBD and TRBJ reference segments using MiTCR v1.1. The analysis included only V-J combinations with a frequency above 0.0001, which together covered 98% to 99.2% of the repertoires. The TCS score was defined as the ratio of F50 (clonal expansion) to E x V (chaos), calculated using BLOSUM62-based TCRdist between CDR3 peptides within each V-J. Welch's t-statistics and random forest reduced 500 to 550 V-J features to roughly 13, which were used in a naive Bayes classifier (R e1071). The public reads were quality trimmed at Q25 with fastp and then assembled into clones with MiXCR by TCRdb, keeping productive beta chains. Rows are unified per CDR3 protein, each entry keeping the most common DNA and genes. In this record, the V and J calls reflect TCRdb's handling and not the investigators' own analysis. This sample holds under 300,000 distinct CDR3 sequences; roughly 15% were observed only once. 7.8% of the sample rests with the top ten.

What the work shows at the level of the full study, not this receptor alone: Most expanded thyroid clonotypes (frequency above 0.001) were also detected in blood, a finding suggesting that blood repertoires may reflect thyroid immune responses. In validation, progression to ophthalmopathy was predicted by the model with roughly 69% sensitivity and under 85% specificity, a median of roughly six months before onset. A 13 V-J signature model separated ophthalmopathy from stable hyperthyroidism, with roughly 88% sensitivity and about 81% specificity in cross-validation and 80%/75% in testing. No statistical method was used to set the sample size in advance, and investigators knew the group allocation.

This clonotype was counted ten times or more. The antigen it binds to is not known. No qualities accompany the bases; no much larger clone lies one base away. This receptor was taken from a woman aged 30 to 39 with Graves' hyperthyroidism that later progressed to Graves' ophthalmopathy. Input material: blood. The chain employs TRBV12-3 or TRBV12-4 and TRBJ1-2; no D gene is confidently identified. The CDR3 protein is CATARDYGYTF. The nucleotides are TGTGCCACTGCGCGGGACTATGGCTACACCTTC.